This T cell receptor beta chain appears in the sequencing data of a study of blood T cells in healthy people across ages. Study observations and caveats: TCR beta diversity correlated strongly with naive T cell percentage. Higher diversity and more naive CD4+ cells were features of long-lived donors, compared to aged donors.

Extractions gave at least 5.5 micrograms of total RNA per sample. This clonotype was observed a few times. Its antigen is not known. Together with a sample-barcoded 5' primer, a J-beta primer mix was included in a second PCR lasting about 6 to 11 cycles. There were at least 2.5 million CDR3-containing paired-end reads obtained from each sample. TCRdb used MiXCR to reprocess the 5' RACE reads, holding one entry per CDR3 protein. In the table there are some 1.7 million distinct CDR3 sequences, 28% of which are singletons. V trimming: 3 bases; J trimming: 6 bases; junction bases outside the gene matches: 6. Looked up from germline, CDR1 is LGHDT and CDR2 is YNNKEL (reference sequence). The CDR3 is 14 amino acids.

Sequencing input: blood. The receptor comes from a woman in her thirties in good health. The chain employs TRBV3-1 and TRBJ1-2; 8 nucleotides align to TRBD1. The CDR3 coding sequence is TGTGCCAGCAGCCACTGGGACAGGAGGCATGGCTACACCTTC. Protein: CASSHWDRRHGYTF.